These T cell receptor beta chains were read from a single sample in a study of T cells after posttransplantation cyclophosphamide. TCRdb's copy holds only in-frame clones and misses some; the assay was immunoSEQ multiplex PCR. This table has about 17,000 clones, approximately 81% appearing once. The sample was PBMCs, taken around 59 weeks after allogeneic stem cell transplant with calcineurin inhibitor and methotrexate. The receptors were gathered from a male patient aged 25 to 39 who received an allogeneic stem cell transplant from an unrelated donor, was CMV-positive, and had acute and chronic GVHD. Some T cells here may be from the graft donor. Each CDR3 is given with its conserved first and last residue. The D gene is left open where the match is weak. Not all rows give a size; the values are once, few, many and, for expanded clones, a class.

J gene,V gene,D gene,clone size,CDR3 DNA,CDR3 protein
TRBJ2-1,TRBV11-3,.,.,TGTGCCAGCAGCTTAGTTGGGACTGAGAATGAGCAGTTCTTC,CASSLVGTENEQFF
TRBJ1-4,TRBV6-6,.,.,TGTGCCAGCAGCCTGGGAGGGGAGTATGAAAAACTGTTTTTT,CASSLGGEYEKLFF
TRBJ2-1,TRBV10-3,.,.,TGTGCCACAAACAGGGACGGGTACAATGAGCAGTTCTTC,CATNRDGYNEQFF
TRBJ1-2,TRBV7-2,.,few,TGTGCCAGCAGCTCTCAGCAGGCCAACTATGGCTACACCTTC,CASSSQQANYGYTF
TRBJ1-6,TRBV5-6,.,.,TGTGCCAGCAGCTTGGGTCGCAGGGCATTCAATTCACCCCTCCACTTT,CASSLGRRAFNSPLHF
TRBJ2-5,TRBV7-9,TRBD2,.,TGTGCCAGCAGCTTAGGACTAGCACCCTTCCAAGAGACCCAGTACTTC,CASSLGLAPFQETQYF
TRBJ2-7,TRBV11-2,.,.,TGTGCCAGCAGCTTAGTGCGCGGGGCATCCTACGAGCAGTACTTC,CASSLVRGASYEQYF
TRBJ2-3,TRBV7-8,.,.,TGTGCCAGCAGCTCGCGAGCTATAGTGGCAGATACGCAGTATTTT,CASSSRAIVADTQYF
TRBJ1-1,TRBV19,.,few,TGTGCCAGTAGTCGGACTCAGGAGACTGAAGCTTTCTTT,CASSRTQETEAFF
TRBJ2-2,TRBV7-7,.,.,TGTGCCAGCAGCCCCGACCCCTGGCAGGGAACCACCGGGGAGCTGTTTTTT,CASSPDPWQGTTGELFF
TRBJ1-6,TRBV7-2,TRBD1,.,TGTGCCAGCAGCGGACCGGGACAGGGTAATTCCCCCCTCCACTTT,CASSGPGQGNSPLHF
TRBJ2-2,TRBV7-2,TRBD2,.,TGTGCCAGCAGCTTGGGACTAGCGGGAGGGTCGGGCGGGGAGCTGTTTTTT,CASSLGLAGGSGGELFF
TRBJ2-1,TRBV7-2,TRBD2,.,TGTGCCAGCAGCTTGCAGACTAGCGGGGGTTATGAGCAGTTCTTC,CASSLQTSGGYEQFF
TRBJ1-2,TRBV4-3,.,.,TGCGCCAGCAGCTTAACCGTCCCCCGGGCTAACTATGGCTACACCTTC,CASSLTVPRANYGYTF
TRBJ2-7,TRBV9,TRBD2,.,TGTGCCAGCAGCATTAGCGGGAGGGCTGACGAGCAGTACTTC,CASSISGRADEQYF
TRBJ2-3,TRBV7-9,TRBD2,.,TGTGCCAGCAGCTCAACTAGGACACTAGCGGGGGAAGCAGATACGCAGTATTTT,CASSSTRTLAGEADTQYF
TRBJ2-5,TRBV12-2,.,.,TGTGCAAGTCGCTCGGGACAGCAAGAGACCCAGTACTTC,CASRSGQQETQYF
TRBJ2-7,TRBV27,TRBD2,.,TGTGCCAGCAGTTTAATCGGGGGGTCCTACGAGCAGTACTTC,CASSLIGGSYEQYF
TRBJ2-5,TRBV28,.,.,TGTGCCAGCAGTTCCGTAGATGGGACCCAGTACTTC,CASSSVDGTQYF
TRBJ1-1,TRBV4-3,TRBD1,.,TGCGCCAGCAGCCAAGATAGAGGGACAGGGAGGACTGAAGCTTTCTTT,CASSQDRGTGRTEAFF
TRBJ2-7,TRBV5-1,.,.,TGCGCCAGCACCCCATACGAGCAGTACTTC,CASTPYEQYF
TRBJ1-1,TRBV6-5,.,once,TGTGCCGGGGGGGGGCACACTGAAGCTTTCTTT,CAGGGHTEAFF
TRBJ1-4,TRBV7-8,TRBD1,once,TGTGCCAGCAGCTGGAGACAGGGAGTGAATGAAAAACTGTTTTTT,CASSWRQGVNEKLFF
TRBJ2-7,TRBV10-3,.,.,TGTGCCTCCATGGGGGCATTGGCCTACGAGCAGTACTTC,CASMGALAYEQYF
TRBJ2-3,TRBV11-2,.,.,TGTGCCAGCAGTCTGGACAGAGCCACAGATACGCAGTATTTT,CASSLDRATDTQYF
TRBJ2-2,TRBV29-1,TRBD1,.,TGCAGCGCAGGACAGGGGGCGGTCGGGGAGCTGTTTTTT,CSAGQGAVGELFF
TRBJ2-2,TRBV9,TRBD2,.,TGTGCCAGCAGCGTAGGGGTAGCGGGCCGCACCGGGGAGCTGTTTTTT,CASSVGVAGRTGELFF
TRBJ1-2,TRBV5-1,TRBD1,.,TGCGCCAGCAGCTTGGACCCGGGACAGGGAACTGGCTACACCTTC,CASSLDPGQGTGYTF
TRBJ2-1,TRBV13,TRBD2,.,TGTGCCAGCAGCTTAGGAACGGGAGGCATGGACAATGAGCAGTTCTTC,CASSLGTGGMDNEQFF
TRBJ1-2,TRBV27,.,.,TGTGCCAGCAGTTTAGACTCCGACAGGCAGTATGGCTACACCTTC,CASSLDSDRQYGYTF
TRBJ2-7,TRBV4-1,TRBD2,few,TGCGCCAGCAGTCCAGAGGGTAGCGGGACTTACGAGCAGTACTTC,CASSPEGSGTYEQYF
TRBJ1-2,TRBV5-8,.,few,TGTGCCGTTAGACCGCAGGGGTATGGCTACACCTTC,CAVRPQGYGYTF
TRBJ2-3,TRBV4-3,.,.,TGCGCCAGCAGCCAAGGCATACAGACAGATACGCAGTATTTT,CASSQGIQTDTQYF